The following is a TCR beta chain sequence with its context. Antigen unknown. The data stem from a study of OX40 agonist ivuxolimab in advanced cancers. The wider study: Three dose-escalation patients had partial responses: one with hepatocellular carcinoma and two with cutaneous melanoma.

Germline V gene lookup returns CDR1 SGHNT and CDR2 YYREEE (reference sequence). CDR3 length: 16 amino acids. V lost 4 bases and J lost 0, with 14 bases in between. Whole-study findings and limits: There were, on average, more expanded clones in CD8+ T cells than in CD4+. Patients with a partial response at 0.1-3.0 mg/kg had among the lowest clonal expansion. Part of the nonresponder group also had normalized T-cell clonal expansion that was low.

Using immunoSEQ multiplex PCR, the repertoire was profiled, and TCRdb retains in-frame clones only, with some absent. The sample includes tens of thousands of clones, around 90% of them seen just once. Sequenced here: CD4+ or CD8+ T cells sorted from blood, sampled in a trial of the OX40 agonist ivuxolimab. The sequence was obtained from an adult with an advanced solid tumor such as melanoma, head and neck, liver or kidney cancer. The V and J genes are TRBV5-4 and TRBJ1-5; a possible D gene is TRBD1 (5 bases). The CDR3 nucleotides read TGTGCCAGCAGCATATGGGGGGTGAATAGCAATCAGCCCCAGCATTTT. It yields the protein CASSIWGVNSNQPQHF.